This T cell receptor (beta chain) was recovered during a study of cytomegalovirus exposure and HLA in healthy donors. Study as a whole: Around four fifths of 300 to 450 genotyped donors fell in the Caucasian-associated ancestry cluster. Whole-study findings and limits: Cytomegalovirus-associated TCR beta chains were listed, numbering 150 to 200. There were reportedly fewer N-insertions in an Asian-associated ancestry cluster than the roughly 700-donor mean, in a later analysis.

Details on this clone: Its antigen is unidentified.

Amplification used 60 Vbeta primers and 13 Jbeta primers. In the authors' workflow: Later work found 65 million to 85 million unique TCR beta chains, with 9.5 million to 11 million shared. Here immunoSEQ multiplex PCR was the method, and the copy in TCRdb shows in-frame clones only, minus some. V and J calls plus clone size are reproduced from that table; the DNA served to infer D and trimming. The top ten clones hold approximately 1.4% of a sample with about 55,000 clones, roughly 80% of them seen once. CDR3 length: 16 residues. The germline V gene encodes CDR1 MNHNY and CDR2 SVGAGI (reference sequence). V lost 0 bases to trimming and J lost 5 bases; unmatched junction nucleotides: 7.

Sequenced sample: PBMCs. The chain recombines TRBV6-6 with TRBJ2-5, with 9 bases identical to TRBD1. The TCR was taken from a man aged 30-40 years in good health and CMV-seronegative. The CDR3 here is CASSYSWDRVGETQYF. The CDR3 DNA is TGTGCCAGCAGTTACTCGTGGGACAGGGTGGGGGAGACCCAGTACTTC.